These 26 T cell receptor beta chains were sequenced from one sample in a study of cytomegalovirus exposure and HLA in healthy donors. The PCR was carried out with 60 Vbeta primers and 13 Jbeta primers. Produced via immunoSEQ multiplex PCR; TCRdb's table is partial and in-frame only. Among approximately 110,000 clones listed, roughly 69% were seen once. The sequenced sample consisted of PBMCs. These receptors were obtained from a middle-aged man in good health and CMV-seropositive.

The chain employs TRBV9 and TRBJ1-2; TRBD1 is a possible D gene (6 bases). Germline V gene data show CDR1 as SGDLS and CDR2 as YYNGEE. V gave up 3 bases and J gave up 6 bases, with 21 bases separating them. The CDR3 covers 16 residues. CDR3 loop: CASSAYRDTISHGYTF. DNA of the CDR3: TGTGCCAGCAGCGCCTACCGGGACACGATTAGCCATGGCTACACCTTC.

The sample holds a few counts of this clone. The J gene is TRBJ2-5, the V gene TRBV5-1; 7 bases match TRBD2. This CDR3 region has 18 residues. CDR1 and CDR2 from the germline V gene are SGHRS and YFSETQ. V was clipped by 4 bases and J by 5 bases; unmatched bases: 20. CDR3 protein: CASSVSRSGLPKTETQYF. CDR3 DNA: TGCGCCAGCAGCGTTTCTAGGTCGGGACTACCCAAAACGGAGACCCAGTACTTC.

The chain is built from TRBV6-5 and TRBJ2-7; D is possibly TRBD1 (5 bases). Germline loops: CDR1 MNHEY, CDR2 SVGAGI. The length of the CDR3 is 14 residues. V was pared by 0 bases and J by 6 bases, with 12 bases between. The CDR3: CASSYSKGDSEQYF. The CDR3 DNA reads TGTGCCAGCAGTTACTCGAAAGGGGATAGCGAGCAGTACTTC.

This chain connects TRBV7-8 to TRBJ1-1, with TRBD1 as a possible D gene (5 bases). V lost 1 base and J lost 1, with 13 bases in between. The CDR3 covers 16 residues. In germline, CDR1 is SGHVS, CDR2 FQNEAQ. Here the CDR3 reads CASSLGQGLWNTEAFF. The CDR3 DNA reads TGTGCCAGCAGCTTAGGCCAGGGCCTATGGAACACTGAAGCTTTCTTT.

The rearrangement uses TRBV15 and TRBJ2-5; 10 bases agree with TRBD1. The J call may be mistaken, given a closer DNA end match to TRBJ2-7. This CDR3 contains 14 residues. Germline V gene data show CDR1 as LNHNV and CDR2 as YYDKDF (reference sequence). DNA of the CDR3: TGTGCCACCAGCACCCGGACAGGGGGCTACGAGCAGTACTTC. The encoded protein is CATSTRTGGYEQYF.

The chain combines TRBV5-4 with TRBJ1-1, with no clear D. The CDR3 is 13 residues long. V lost 2 bases, J lost 4 bases, and 9 bases lay in between. The germline CDR1 and CDR2 sequences are SGHNT and YYREEE (reference sequence). The CDR3 nucleotides read TGTGCCAGCAGCTTCGGAGAGGCCACTGAAGCTTTCTTT. This codes for CASSFGEATEAFF.

The count of this clone is one. At one end the junction does not follow the germline gene, possibly because of a read error. The chain uses TRBV6-1 and TRBJ2-7, with 8 bases identical to TRBD1. Looked up from germline, CDR1 is MNHNS and CDR2 is SASEGT. This CDR3 spans 16 amino acids. This CDR3 is CASSAPGGEGSHEQYF. The CDR3 DNA reads TGTGCCAGCAGTGCCCCAGGGGGCGAGGGCTCCCACGAGCAGTACTTC.

The chain employs TRBV30 and TRBJ2-7; D not certain. The CDR3 is 15 residues long. Trimming removed 3 bases at V and 0 bases at J, with 15 bases between. The germline V gene has CDR1 GTSNPN and CDR2 SVGIG (reference sequence). CDR3 in amino acids: CAWSADIFPSYEQYF. CDR3 coding DNA: TGTGCCTGGAGCGCAGACATCTTCCCCTCCTACGAGCAGTACTTC.

This chain links TRBV6-1 with TRBJ2-1; 8 bases map to TRBD2. The J segment lost 7 bases and the V segment lost 6 bases, leaving 8 bases of the junction unmatched. This CDR3 is built from 14 residues. Per the germline V gene, CDR1 is MNHNS and CDR2 is SASEGT. CDR3 protein: CASRGPGGRNEQFF. DNA for the CDR3: TGTGCCAGCAGAGGTCCGGGGGGGAGAAATGAGCAGTTCTTC.

The chain has TRBV5-1 and TRBJ1-1; 7 bases match TRBD1. Germline V gene data show CDR1 as SGHRS and CDR2 as YFSETQ. V trimming: 4 bases; J trimming: 4 bases; junction bases outside the gene matches: 25. The CDR3 contains 20 residues. The CDR3 nucleotides are TGCGCCAGCAGCCCCAGGACAGGTTCCCCTTCGGGTACGCGAACCACTGAAGCTTTCTTT. Its translation: CASSPRTGSPSGTRTTEAFF.

The chain recombines TRBV4-2 with TRBJ2-3; D not certain. V lost 4 bases to trimming and J lost 5 bases, with 10 bases between them. Per germline, CDR1 LGHNA and CDR2 YNFKEQ. The length of the CDR3 is 13 residues. CDR3: CASSPGSVDTQYF. The CDR3 DNA follows: TGTGCCAGCAGCCCCGGTAGTGTAGATACGCAGTATTTT.

The gene calls are TRBV5-1 and TRBJ1-6; 8 nucleotides align to TRBD1. From germline, CDR1 is SGHRS and CDR2 YFSETQ. V gave up 4 bases and J gave up 8 bases; unmatched junction bases: 8. There are 15 residues in the CDR3. The CDR3 DNA reads as TGCGCCAGCAGCCAAACCGGGACAGGCGATTCACCCCTCCACTTT. It encodes CASSQTGTGDSPLHF.

The chain employs TRBV11-2 and TRBJ2-3, with TRBD2 matching 11 bases. V was clipped by 4 bases and J by 0 bases; unmatched bases: 3. The length of the CDR3 is 16 residues. Germline assignment: CDR1 SGHAT and CDR2 FQNNGV. The CDR3 is CASSSRLAGSTDTQYF. CDR3 nucleotide sequence: TGTGCCAGCAGCTCTCGACTAGCGGGGAGCACAGATACGCAGTATTTT.

This clone was seen only a few times. The J gene is TRBJ1-6, the V gene TRBV5-1, with TRBD1 identical over 7 bases. The germline gives CDR1 SGHRS, CDR2 YFSETQ. This CDR3 contains 17 residues. Unmatched junction bases numbered 7, after V lost 0 bases and J lost 4 bases. In DNA, the CDR3 is TGCGCCAGCAGCTTGGCCGTAGGGGGCTCTTATAATTCACCCCTCCACTTT. Translating it yields CASSLAVGGSYNSPLHF.

This chain joins TRBV4-2 and TRBJ2-7; 7 nucleotides agree with TRBD2. Trimming took 3 bases from V and 1 from J; bases not matched to a gene: 9. CDR1 LGHNA and CDR2 YNFKEQ come from the germline V gene. CDR3 length equals 16 residues. The CDR3 bases are TGTGCCAGCAGCCAGGGGAGCGGGGCCCTATCCTACGAGCAGTACTTC. This encodes CASSQGSGALSYEQYF.

The CDR3 protein is CASSWDRDSGNTIYF. In nucleotides, the CDR3 is TGTGCCAGCAGCTGGGACAGAGACTCTGGAAACACCATATATTTT. The V gene is TRBV11-2, the J gene TRBJ1-3; 7 positions agree with TRBD1. The CDR3 is made up of 15 amino acids. V was clipped by 4 bases and J by 0 bases; unmatched bases: 3. The germline CDR1 and CDR2 sequences are SGHAT and FQNNGV.

The chain joins TRBV6-6 to TRBJ1-3, with no clear D. Germline CDR1 reads MNHNY; CDR2 reads SVGAGI (reference sequence). V was shortened by 5 bases and J by 2 bases, with 13 bases between the two germline ends. CDR3 size: 15 residues. CDR3 in DNA: TGTGCCAGCAGTGCGAACCCGGGGACTGGAAACACCATATATTTT. Protein product: CASSANPGTGNTIYF.

The chain carries TRBV6-1 and TRBJ2-2; D uncertain. Germline V gene sequence: CDR1 MNHNS, CDR2 SASEGT. V was cut by 0 bases and J by 3 bases, with 11 bases left in between. The CDR3 covers 16 residues. CDR3 amino acids: CASSEAIWRYTGELFF. CDR3 DNA: TGTGCCAGCAGTGAAGCTATCTGGAGATACACCGGGGAGCTGTTTTTT.

This clone came up once. The chain has TRBV9 and TRBJ2-2; no firm D call. Germline CDR1 is SGDLS and CDR2 is YYNGEE. The germline V and J ends were trimmed by 5 bases and 2 bases, with 10 bases remaining between them. This CDR3 has 14 amino acids. The CDR3 loop reads CASRVRVNTGELFF. CDR3 coding DNA: TGTGCCAGCAGGGTACGGGTCAACACCGGGGAGCTGTTTTTT.

The rearrangement joins TRBV10-1 to TRBJ2-3; 11 bases are shared with TRBD2. Trimming at V came to 5 bases and at J to 0 bases, leaving 4 bases not matched to a gene. There are 16 residues in the CDR3. Germline V gene sequence: CDR1 WNHNN, CDR2 SYGVQD (reference sequence). CDR3 sequence: CASSPGLAASTDTQYF. DNA for the CDR3: TGCGCCAGCAGTCCGGGACTAGCGGCTAGCACAGATACGCAGTATTTT.

The V and J genes are TRBV9 and TRBJ2-1; TRBD1 aligns across 8 bases. This CDR3 region has 17 residues. The junction had 12 bases not matched to a gene; V was cut back by 1 base and J by 6 bases. Germline V gives CDR1 SGDLS, CDR2 YYNGEE. Here the CDR3 reads CASSVKLPGQAGNEQFF. The DNA for the CDR3 is TGTGCCAGCAGCGTAAAACTTCCGGGACAGGCGGGCAATGAGCAGTTCTTC.

As for this clone: The sample carries other DNA sequences with the same CDR3. The gene calls are TRBV5-1 and TRBJ1-4; the D is unclear. The length of the CDR3 is 14 residues. The germline CDR1 and CDR2 sequences are SGHRS and YFSETQ. V lost 0 bases, J lost 4 bases, and 7 bases lay in between. CDR3 sequence: CASSLGRINEKLFF. As DNA, the CDR3 is TGCGCCAGCAGCTTGGGGCGGATTAATGAAAAACTGTTTTTT.

The chain couples TRBV9 to TRBJ1-1; the match to TRBD1 covers 11 bases. The length of the CDR3 is 15 residues. The V segment lost 4 bases and the J segment 8 bases; nucleotides outside the gene matches: 10. Germline V gives CDR1 SGDLS, CDR2 YYNGEE. The CDR3 DNA is TGTGCCAGCAGCCCGGGACAGGGGGTCGGTCAAGAAGCTTTCTTT. It translates to CASSPGQGVGQEAFF.

This clone was picked up one time. This chain joins TRBV30 and TRBJ1-1, with D uncertain. With 3 bases removed from V and 3 bases from J, the gap between germline ends came to 14 bases. The CDR3 has 14 residues. The germline CDR1 and CDR2 sequences are GTSNPN and SVGIG (reference sequence). The CDR3, as DNA: TGTGCCTGGAGAGATTCCGGAGGGTACACTGAAGCTTTCTTT. Translation: CAWRDSGGYTEAFF.

This clone turned up a few times. V usage is TRBV7-2 and J usage is TRBJ2-1; 9 bases map to TRBD2. This CDR3 contains 16 residues. The V segment lost 1 base and the J segment 3 bases; nucleotides outside the gene matches: 4. Germline V CDR1 and CDR2: SGHTA, FQGNSA. The CDR3 loop is CASSLGAGGVYNEQFF. The CDR3 DNA is TGTGCCAGCAGCTTAGGAGCGGGGGGTGTCTACAATGAGCAGTTCTTC.

This clone was counted between two and nine times. The V and J genes are TRBV11-2 and TRBJ2-7; TRBD1 is a possible D gene (6 bases). This CDR3 is built from 16 residues. The germline V gene encodes CDR1 SGHAT and CDR2 FQNNGV. Between the trimmed V and J ends, which lost 0 bases and 5 bases, there was a span of 17 bases. CDR3 sequence (DNA): TGTGCCAGCAGCTTAGATAGACACAGGGCTTTGGACGAGCAGTACTTC. Amino acid sequence: CASSLDRHRALDEQYF.